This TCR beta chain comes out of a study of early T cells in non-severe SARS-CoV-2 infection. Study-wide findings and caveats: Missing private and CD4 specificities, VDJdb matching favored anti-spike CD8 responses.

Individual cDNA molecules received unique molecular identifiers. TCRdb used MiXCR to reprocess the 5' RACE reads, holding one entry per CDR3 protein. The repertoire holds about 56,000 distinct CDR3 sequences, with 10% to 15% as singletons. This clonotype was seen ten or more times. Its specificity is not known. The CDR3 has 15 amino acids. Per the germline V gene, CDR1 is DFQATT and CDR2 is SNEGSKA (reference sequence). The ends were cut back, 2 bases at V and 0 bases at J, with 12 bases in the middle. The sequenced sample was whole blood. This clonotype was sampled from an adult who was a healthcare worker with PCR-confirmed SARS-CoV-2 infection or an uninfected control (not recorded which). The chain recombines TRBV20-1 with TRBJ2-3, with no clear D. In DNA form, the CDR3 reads TGCAGTGCTAGATGGCGCGGATCTAGCACAGATACGCAGTATTTT. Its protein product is CSARWRGSSTDTQYF.